Following are 20 T cell receptor beta chains from one sample sequenced in a study of T-cell memory formation after mild COVID-19. From the 5' RACE reads, TCRdb called clonotypes with MiXCR, one entry per CDR3 protein. Of under 600,000 distinct CDR3 sequences listed, roughly 20% are singletons. The specimen was PBMCs or a T cell subset sorted from them (not recorded which). Every receptor here comes from an adult woman who had mild COVID-19 (a few samples of this study predate the infection). Cell type and time point are not known.

The genes are TRBV10-2 and TRBJ2-3, with D tentatively TRBD1 (6 bases). V was clipped by 3 bases and J by 4 bases, with 8 bases between them. Germline CDR1 reads WSHSY; CDR2 reads SAAADI. This CDR3 has 13 residues. The CDR3, as DNA: TGCGCCAGCAGTGACAGGGGCTCAGATACGCAGTATTTT. Protein: CASSDRGSDTQYF.

The rearrangement uses TRBV24-1 and TRBJ2-5; TRBD1 or TRBD2 may be the D gene (5 bases each). The CDR3 runs 14 residues. Germline V lookup: CDR1 KGHDR, CDR2 SFDVKD. The V end was cut by 4 bases, the J end by 2 bases, with 10 bases between. Here the CDR3 DNA reads TGTGCCACCAGTGAGGGGACGATTCAAGAGACCCAGTACTTC. Amino acids: CATSEGTIQETQYF.

This clonotype was found a few times. This rearrangement joins TRBV6-4 to TRBJ2-1, with D possibly being TRBD2 (5 bases). The CDR3 totals 14 residues. The germline CDR1 and CDR2 sequences are MRHNA and SNTAGT. Trimming stripped 5 bases from V and 0 bases from J, with 8 bases between. The CDR3 sequence is CASSQDYSYNEQFF. The DNA for the CDR3 is TGTGCCAGCAGTCAAGACTACTCCTACAATGAGCAGTTCTTC.

The genes are TRBV24-1 and TRBJ1-4, with D possibly being TRBD1 (5 bases). Germline lookup yields CDR1 KGHDR and CDR2 SFDVKD. This CDR3 contains 17 residues. V gave up 7 bases and J gave up 2 bases, with 19 bases separating them. The CDR3 nucleotides read TGTGCCACCAGCCCCGGCGGCAGGGCGAATACTAATGAAAAACTGTTTTTT. Its translation: CATSPGGRANTNEKLFF.

In its sample, this clonotype was seen a few times. This chain joins TRBV11-2 and TRBJ2-1; either TRBD1 or TRBD2 may fit D (5 bases each). This CDR3 has 15 amino acids. Trimming took 5 bases from V and 8 from J, leaving 19 bases between them. The germline V gene encodes CDR1 SGHAT and CDR2 FQNNGV. The CDR3 is CASSVAGLLGDEQFF. The CDR3 nucleotides are TGTGCCAGCAGCGTAGCCGGACTTTTAGGGGATGAGCAGTTCTTC.

This clonotype has a count of ten or more. The J gene is TRBJ2-7, the V gene TRBV16; D not certain. CDR3 length: 15 amino acids. The V end lost 5 bases, the J end lost 3 bases, and 17 bases lay between the germline ends. Germline CDR1 and CDR2: KGHSY and FQNENV. The CDR3 region is CASSINLGWNYEQYF. DNA for the CDR3: TGTGCCAGCAGCATCAACCTGGGATGGAACTACGAGCAGTACTTC.

This clonotype has more than one count but fewer than ten. This chain uses TRBV24-1 with TRBJ1-4; D is perhaps TRBD1 (6 bases). Germline V gene lookup returns CDR1 KGHDR and CDR2 SFDVKD. The CDR3 is 15 amino acids. Trimming removed 3 bases at V and 5 bases at J, with 12 bases between. The CDR3 nucleotides read TGTGCCACCAGTGATGGGCGGGGGCCGAATGAAAAACTGTTTTTT. It codes for CATSDGRGPNEKLFF.

There are many counts of this clonotype. This chain connects TRBV10-3 to TRBJ2-3; unclear D gene. Trimming took 5 bases from V and 2 from J, leaving 5 bases between them. Looked up from germline, CDR1 is ENHRY and CDR2 is SYGVKD. The CDR3 sequence is 12 residues long. Here the CDR3 reads CAISTDTDTQYF. The CDR3 DNA reads TGTGCCATCAGTACAGACACAGATACGCAGTATTTT.

This clonotype was detected a few times. The V and J genes are TRBV2 and TRBJ1-1; 7 bases agree with TRBD1. J was trimmed by 4 bases and V by 6 bases; bases with no gene match: 11. CDR1 SNHLY and CDR2 FYNNEI come from the germline V gene. The CDR3 extends over 15 amino acids. The CDR3 loop is CASRDGTVVTTEAFF. CDR3 DNA sequence: TGTGCCAGCAGAGATGGGACAGTTGTGACCACTGAAGCTTTCTTT.

This sequence joins TRBV7-2 and TRBJ2-5, with TRBD1 matching 12 bases. This CDR3 contains 16 residues. The V gene end was trimmed by 5 bases and the J gene end by 5 bases; junction bases not matched to a gene: 9. Germline V gene lookup returns CDR1 SGHTA and CDR2 FQGNSA. Here the CDR3 DNA reads TGTGCCAGCAGCAATAGGGGACAGGGGGCGTGGGAGACCCAGTACTTC. Residues: CASSNRGQGAWETQYF.

There are a few counts of this clonotype. CDR3 residues: CASSTRAGGPGDEQFF. The CDR3 coding sequence is TGTGCCAGCAGCACCAGAGCGGGAGGGCCAGGGGATGAGCAGTTCTTC. The chain combines TRBV11-1 with TRBJ2-1; TRBD2 matches 10 bases. V dropped 5 bases and J dropped 8; count of bases not matched to a gene: 12. The CDR3 length is 16 residues. The germline V gene encodes CDR1 SGHAT and CDR2 FQDESV (reference sequence).

V and J are TRBV9 and TRBJ2-7; D remains unclear. Germline CDR1 and CDR2: SGDLS and YYNGEE. Deletions cut 0 bases from V and 2 bases from J, with 9 bases between. CDR3 length equals 14 residues. CDR3 nucleotide sequence: TGTGCCAGCAGCGTAGTCGCAGACCCCTACGAGCAGTACTTC. Residues: CASSVVADPYEQYF.

V and J are TRBV20-1 and TRBJ2-7; TRBD2 aligns across 11 bases. Germline trimming cut 0 bases from V and 3 bases from J; bases unmatched to any gene: 7. Germline assignment: CDR1 DFQATT and CDR2 SNEGSKA (reference sequence). The CDR3 length is 16 residues. In nucleotides, the CDR3 is TGCAGTGCTAGAGACGTAGCGGGAGGGTCGATCTACGAGCAGTACTTC. Its protein product is CSARDVAGGSIYEQYF.

This chain links TRBV6-2 or TRBV6-3 with TRBJ2-2; 12 positions agree with TRBD1. With 0 bases clipped from V and 0 bases from J, the junction kept 2 bases outside the gene matches. Germline V gene data show CDR1 as MNHEY and CDR2 as SVGEGT. The CDR3 loop spans 18 amino acids. The CDR3 region is CASSYSGQGATNTGELFF. The CDR3 bases are TGTGCCAGCAGTTACTCGGGACAGGGGGCGACGAACACCGGGGAGCTGTTTTTT.

The table lists this clonotype with a few counts. The chain couples TRBV15 to TRBJ2-4; a weak D match, TRBD1 (6 bases). The CDR3 length is 17 residues. Looked up from germline, CDR1 is LNHNV and CDR2 is YYDKDF (reference sequence). Trimming left V 5 bases short and J 0 bases short, with 17 bases between. The CDR3 is CATSGWTETLAKNIQYF. In nucleotides, the CDR3 is TGTGCCACCAGCGGGTGGACAGAAACCCTAGCCAAAAACATTCAGTACTTC.

The V call is TRBV9, the J call TRBJ2-7, with 10 bases lining up with TRBD2. CDR1 and CDR2 (germline): SGDLS, YYNGEE. The J segment lost 3 bases and the V segment lost 4 bases, leaving 7 bases of the junction unmatched. The CDR3 contains 15 residues. This chain's CDR3 is CASSPRTSGYYEQYF. CDR3 DNA sequence: TGTGCCAGCAGCCCAAGGACTAGCGGATACTACGAGCAGTACTTC.

This clonotype was recorded a few times. The rearrangement links TRBV12-3 or TRBV12-4 to TRBJ1-4; 9 bases map to TRBD1. The CDR3 length is 17 residues. V gave up 5 bases and J gave up 0 bases; unmatched junction bases: 7. The CDR3 nucleotides read TGTGCCAGCAGTCAAAACAGGGGGCTGACAACTAATGAAAAACTGTTTTTT. Translating it yields CASSQNRGLTTNEKLFF.

The chain joins TRBV18 to TRBJ2-5; 7 bases are shared with TRBD1. The germline V gene encodes CDR1 KGHSH and CDR2 LQKENI. The ends lost 3 bases at V and 7 bases at J; junction bases unmatched: 5. This CDR3 is 13 amino acids long. CDR3 in amino acids: CASSPGTEGTQYF. The CDR3 nucleotides are TGTGCCAGCTCACCGGGGACAGAAGGGACCCAGTACTTC.

The chain links TRBV27 to TRBJ2-5; D possibly corresponds to TRBD2 (6 bases). Germline V gene lookup returns CDR1 MNHEY and CDR2 SMNVEV (reference sequence). The V gene lost 6 bases and the J gene lost 9 bases, with 17 bases spanning the gap. The CDR3 has 13 residues. The CDR3 DNA sequence: TGTGCCAGCAGGGGAGCGGGCCACCGGTCCCAGTACTTC. This encodes CASRGAGHRSQYF.

V is TRBV7-9 and J is TRBJ1-5, with D possibly TRBD1 on 5 matching bases. CDR1 SEHNR and CDR2 FQNEAQ come from the germline V gene (reference sequence). CDR3 length equals 12 residues. With 4 bases removed from V and 12 bases from J, the gap between germline ends came to 13 bases. This CDR3 reads CASSSRAGLQHF. CDR3 DNA sequence: TGTGCCAGCAGCTCCCGCGCAGGGCTCCAGCATTTT.